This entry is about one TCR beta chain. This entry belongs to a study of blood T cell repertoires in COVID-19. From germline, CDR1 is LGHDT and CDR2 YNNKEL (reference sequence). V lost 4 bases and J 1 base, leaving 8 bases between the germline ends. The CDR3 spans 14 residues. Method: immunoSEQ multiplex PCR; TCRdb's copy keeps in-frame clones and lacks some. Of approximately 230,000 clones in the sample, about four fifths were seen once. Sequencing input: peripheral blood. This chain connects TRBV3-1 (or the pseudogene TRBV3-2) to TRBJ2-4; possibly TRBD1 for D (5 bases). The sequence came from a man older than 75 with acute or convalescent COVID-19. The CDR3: CASSLGVAKNIQYF. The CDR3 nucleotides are TGTGCCAGCAGCCTAGGGGTTGCCAAAAACATTCAGTACTTC.